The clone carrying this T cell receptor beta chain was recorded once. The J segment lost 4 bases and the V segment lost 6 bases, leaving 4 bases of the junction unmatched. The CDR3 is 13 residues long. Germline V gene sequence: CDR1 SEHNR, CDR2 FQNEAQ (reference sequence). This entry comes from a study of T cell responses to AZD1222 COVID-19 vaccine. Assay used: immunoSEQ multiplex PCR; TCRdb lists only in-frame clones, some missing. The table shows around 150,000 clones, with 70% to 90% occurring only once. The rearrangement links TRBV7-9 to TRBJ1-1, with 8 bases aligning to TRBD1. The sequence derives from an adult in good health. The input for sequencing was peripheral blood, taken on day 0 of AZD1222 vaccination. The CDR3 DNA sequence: TGTGCCAGCAGACCAACAGGGGGCACTGAAGCTTTCTTT. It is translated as CASRPTGGTEAFF.